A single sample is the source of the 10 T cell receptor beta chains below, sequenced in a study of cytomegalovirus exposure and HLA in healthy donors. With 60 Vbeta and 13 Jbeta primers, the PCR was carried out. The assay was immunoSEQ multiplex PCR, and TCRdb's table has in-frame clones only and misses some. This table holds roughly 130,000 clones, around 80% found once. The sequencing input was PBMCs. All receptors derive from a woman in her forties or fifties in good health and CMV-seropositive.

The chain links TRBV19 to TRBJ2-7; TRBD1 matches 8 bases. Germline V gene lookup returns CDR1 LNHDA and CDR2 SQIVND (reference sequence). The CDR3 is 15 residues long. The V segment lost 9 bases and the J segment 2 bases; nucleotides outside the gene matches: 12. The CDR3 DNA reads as TGTGCCAGGAAAACCCGGGGACAGGTTCCCTACGAGCAGTACTTC. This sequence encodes CARKTRGQVPYEQYF.

The CDR3: CASSPGGRTEAFF. CDR3 DNA: TGCGCCAGCAGCCCCGGGGGAAGAACTGAAGCTTTCTTT. The chain employs TRBV5-1 and TRBJ1-1, with TRBD1 as a possible D gene (5 bases). Germline values: CDR1 SGHRS, CDR2 YFSETQ. V was shortened by 4 bases and J by 5 bases, with 12 bases between the two germline ends. There are 13 residues in the CDR3.

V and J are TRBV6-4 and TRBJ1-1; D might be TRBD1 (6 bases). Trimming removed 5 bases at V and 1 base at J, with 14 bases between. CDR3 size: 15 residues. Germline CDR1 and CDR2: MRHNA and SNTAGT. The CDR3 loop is CASSLQGGWNTEAFF. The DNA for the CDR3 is TGTGCCAGCAGTCTACAGGGAGGGTGGAACACTGAAGCTTTCTTT.

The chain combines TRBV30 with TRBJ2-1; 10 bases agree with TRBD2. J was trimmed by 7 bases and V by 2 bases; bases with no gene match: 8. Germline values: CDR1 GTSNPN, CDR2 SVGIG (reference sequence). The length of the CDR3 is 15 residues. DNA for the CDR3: TGTGCCTGGAGTCTACTAGCGGGGACCGATAATGAGCAGTTCTTC. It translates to CAWSLLAGTDNEQFF.

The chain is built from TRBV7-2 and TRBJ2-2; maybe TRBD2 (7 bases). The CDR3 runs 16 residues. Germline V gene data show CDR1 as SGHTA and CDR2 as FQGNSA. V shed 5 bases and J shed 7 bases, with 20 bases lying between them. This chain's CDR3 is CASSLMGGPISGELFF. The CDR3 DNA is TGTGCCAGCAGCCTAATGGGGGGGCCGATCAGCGGGGAGCTGTTTTTT.

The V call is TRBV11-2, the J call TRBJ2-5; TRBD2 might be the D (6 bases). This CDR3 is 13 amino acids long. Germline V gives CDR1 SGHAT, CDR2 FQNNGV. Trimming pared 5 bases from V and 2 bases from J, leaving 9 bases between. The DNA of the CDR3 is TGTGCCAGCAGCGCGGGGAGACAAGAGACCCAGTACTTC. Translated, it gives CASSAGRQETQYF. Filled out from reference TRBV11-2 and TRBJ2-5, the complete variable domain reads EAGVAQSPRYKIIEKRQSVAFWCNPISGHATLYWYQQILGQGPKLLIQFQNNGVVDDSQLPKDRFSAERLKGVDSTLKIQPAKLEDSAVYLCASSAGRQETQYFGPGTRLLVL.

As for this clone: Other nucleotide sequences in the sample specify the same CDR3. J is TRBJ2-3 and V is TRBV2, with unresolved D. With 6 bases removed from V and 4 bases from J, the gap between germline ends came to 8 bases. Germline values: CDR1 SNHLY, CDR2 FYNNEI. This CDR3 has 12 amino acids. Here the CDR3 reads CASRERADTQYF. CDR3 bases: TGTGCCAGCAGGGAACGGGCAGATACGCAGTATTTT.

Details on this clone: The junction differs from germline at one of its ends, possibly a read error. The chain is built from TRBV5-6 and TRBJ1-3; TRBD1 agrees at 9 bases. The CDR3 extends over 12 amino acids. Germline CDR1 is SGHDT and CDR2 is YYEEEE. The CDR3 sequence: CASSSNTAGQGF. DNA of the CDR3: TGTGCCAGCAGCTCCAATACCGCGGGACAGGGTTTT.

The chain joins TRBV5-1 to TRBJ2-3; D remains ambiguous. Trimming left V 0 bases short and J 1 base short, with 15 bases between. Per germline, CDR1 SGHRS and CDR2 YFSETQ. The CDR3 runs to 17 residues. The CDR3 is CASSLAFLTGGTDTQYF. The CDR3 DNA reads TGCGCCAGCAGCTTGGCCTTCTTAACGGGTGGCACAGATACGCAGTATTTT. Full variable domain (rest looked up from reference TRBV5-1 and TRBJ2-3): KAGVTQTPRYLIKTRGQQVTLSCSPISGHRSVSWYQQTPGQGLQFLFEYFSETQRNKGNFPGRFSGRQFSNSRSEMNVSTLELGDSALYLCASSLAFLTGGTDTQYFGPGTRLTVL.

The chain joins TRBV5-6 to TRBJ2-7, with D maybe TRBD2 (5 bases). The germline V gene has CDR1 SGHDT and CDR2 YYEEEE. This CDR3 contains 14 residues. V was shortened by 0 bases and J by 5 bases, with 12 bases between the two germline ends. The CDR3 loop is CASSLGHLRDEQYF. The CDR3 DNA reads TGTGCCAGCAGCTTGGGTCACCTGAGGGACGAGCAGTACTTC.